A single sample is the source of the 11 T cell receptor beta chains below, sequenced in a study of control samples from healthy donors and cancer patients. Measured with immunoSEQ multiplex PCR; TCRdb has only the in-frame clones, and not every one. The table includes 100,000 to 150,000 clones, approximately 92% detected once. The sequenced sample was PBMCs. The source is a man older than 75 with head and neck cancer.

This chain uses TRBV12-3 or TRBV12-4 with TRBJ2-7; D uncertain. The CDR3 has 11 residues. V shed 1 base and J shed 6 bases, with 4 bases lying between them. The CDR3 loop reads CASSLVGEQYF. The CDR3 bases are TGTGCCAGCAGTTTAGTCGGCGAGCAGTACTTC.

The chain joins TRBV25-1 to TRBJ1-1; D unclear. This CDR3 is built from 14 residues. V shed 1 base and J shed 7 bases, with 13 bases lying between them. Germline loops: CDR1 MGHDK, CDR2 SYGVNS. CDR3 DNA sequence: TGTGCCAGCAGTGAATCCGGTACACTCTATGAAGCTTTCTTT. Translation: CASSESGTLYEAFF.

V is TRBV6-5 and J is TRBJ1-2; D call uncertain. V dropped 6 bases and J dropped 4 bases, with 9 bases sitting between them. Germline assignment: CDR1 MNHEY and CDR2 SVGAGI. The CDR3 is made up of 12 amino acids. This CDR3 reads CASSDDIYGYTF. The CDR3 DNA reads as TGTGCCAGCAGCGATGACATCTATGGCTACACCTTC.

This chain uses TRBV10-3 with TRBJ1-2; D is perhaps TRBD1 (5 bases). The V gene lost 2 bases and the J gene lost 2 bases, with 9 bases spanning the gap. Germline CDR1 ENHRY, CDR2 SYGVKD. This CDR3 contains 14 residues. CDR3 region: CAISEGGANYGYTF. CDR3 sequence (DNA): TGTGCCATCAGTGAGGGCGGGGCCAACTATGGCTACACCTTC.

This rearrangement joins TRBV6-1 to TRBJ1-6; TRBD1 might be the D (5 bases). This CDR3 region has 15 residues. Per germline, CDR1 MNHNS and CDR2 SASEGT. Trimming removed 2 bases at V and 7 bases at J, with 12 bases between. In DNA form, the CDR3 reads TGTGCCAGCAGTGAAAGGGGAGTAGGGAATTCACCCCTCCACTTT. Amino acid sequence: CASSERGVGNSPLHF.

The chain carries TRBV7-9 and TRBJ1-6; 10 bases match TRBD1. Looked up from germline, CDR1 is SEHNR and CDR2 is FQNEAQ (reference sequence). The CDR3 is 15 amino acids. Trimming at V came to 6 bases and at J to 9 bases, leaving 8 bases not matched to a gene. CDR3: CASSQSRTGGSPLHF. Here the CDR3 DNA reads TGTGCCAGCAGTCAGAGTAGGACAGGGGGTTCACCCCTCCACTTT.

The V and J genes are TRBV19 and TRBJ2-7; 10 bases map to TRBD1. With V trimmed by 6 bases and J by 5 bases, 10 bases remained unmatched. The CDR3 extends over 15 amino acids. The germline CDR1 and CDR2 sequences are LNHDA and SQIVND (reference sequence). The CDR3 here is CASSPFGTGVHEQYF. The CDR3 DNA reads TGTGCCAGTAGCCCATTTGGGACAGGGGTCCACGAGCAGTACTTC.

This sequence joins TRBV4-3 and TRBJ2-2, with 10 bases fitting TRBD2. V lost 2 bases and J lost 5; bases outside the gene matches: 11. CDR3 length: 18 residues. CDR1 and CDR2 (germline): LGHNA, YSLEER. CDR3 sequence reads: CASSQNPPSGSGTGELFF. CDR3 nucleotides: TGCGCCAGCAGCCAAAATCCCCCTAGCGGGAGCGGTACCGGGGAGCTGTTTTTT.

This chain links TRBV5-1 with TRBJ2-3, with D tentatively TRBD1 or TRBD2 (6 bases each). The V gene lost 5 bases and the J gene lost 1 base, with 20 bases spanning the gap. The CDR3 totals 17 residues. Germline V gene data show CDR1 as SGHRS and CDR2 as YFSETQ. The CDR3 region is CASRGVSGARGTDTQYF. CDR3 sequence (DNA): TGCGCCAGCAGAGGAGTTTCGGGGGCCCGAGGCACAGATACGCAGTATTTT.

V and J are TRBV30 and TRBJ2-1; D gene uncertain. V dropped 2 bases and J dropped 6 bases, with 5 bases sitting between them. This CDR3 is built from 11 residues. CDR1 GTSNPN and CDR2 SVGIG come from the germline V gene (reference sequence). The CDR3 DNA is TGTGCCTGGAGTTTTGGCAATGAGCAGTTCTTC. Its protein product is CAWSFGNEQFF.

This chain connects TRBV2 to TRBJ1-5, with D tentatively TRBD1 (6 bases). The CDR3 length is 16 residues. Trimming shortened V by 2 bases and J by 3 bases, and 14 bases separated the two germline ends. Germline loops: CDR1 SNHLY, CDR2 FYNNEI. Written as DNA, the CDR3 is TGTGCCAGCAGTGAATCAGCACAGGGTGCCAATCAGCCCCAGCATTTT. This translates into CASSESAQGANQPQHF.